This T cell receptor beta chain was identified during a study of human thymus T cells (TCRdb year 2020). With respect to the entire study: TCR alpha and beta repertoires from about 8 infant thymus samples and a few related peripheral blood samples were characterized in the study. Donor ages ranged from roughly 7 to 250 days, and the cohort comprised over 5 male and a couple of female infants. Study-level results and caveats: The related research reported highly overlapping thymic TCR repertoires among unrelated individuals. Both the thymic and the peripheral blood repertoires appeared to show biased V and J gene segment usage. Thymus samples yielded on average approximately 800,000 unique TCRB clonotypes, compared with around 91,000 from blood samples.

The thymus tissue came from surgical resects taken out during corrective cardiac surgery. Immunologically healthy infants undergoing open corrective cardiac surgery for congenital heart defects in Finland were used as donors. After being mechanically released from the tissue, thymocytes were kept at -70 degrees C in pellets of roughly 10-33 million cells. A QIAsymphony instrument was used to extract genomic DNA from frozen cell pellets. The CDR3 goes from the cysteine to the phenylalanine over 14 residues. Only the CDR3 DNA is retained, 42 bases long and in frame from the first base. According to the germline V gene, CDR1 reads MNHEY and CDR2 reads SVGAGI. Relative to germline, V is 7 bases shorter and J is 2 bases shorter, with 15 bases between their ends. In the case of this clone: The specificity of this receptor is unknown. No base quality values were provided; no much bigger clone lies one nucleotide off.

The immunoSEQ multiplex PCR assay was used to amplify the TCRB and TCRAD loci from a standardized amount of quality-controlled genomic DNA. The amplicons covered the V(D)J region and were long enough to include the CDR3 and to identify the V and J genes. The amplicons were sequenced on an Illumina platform via the commercial immunoSEQ service. For the original study's pipeline: Primer bias and sequencing errors were corrected as previously described, and TCRAD and TCRB definitions were based on the IMGT database. Repertoires were analysed with immunoSEQ Analyzer 3.0 and VDJTools, covering basic statistics, V/J segment usage, diversity estimates, rarefaction and pairwise overlap. Chao1, ChaoE, Efron-Thisted, Shannon and inverse Simpson indices were used to estimate diversity, which was also estimated on datasets down-sampled to the smallest sample. Repertoire overlap used strict matching of CDR3 nucleotide sequence, V gene and J gene, with Jaccard-based multidimensional scaling clustering. As stored in TCRdb, this immuneACCESS dataset retains in-frame rearrangements with V and J assigned. A fraction of the clones does not appear; measured against another copy, unresolved V genes explain less than half of the discrepancy, and the remainder lacks a known reason. V and J calls and clone size are those listed in that table; D and trimming were worked out from the DNA. The sample table records about 78,000 clones; 95% to 98% of these occur just once. The ten largest clones add up to around 0.03% of the sample.

The chain couples TRBV6-5 to TRBJ2-7, with the D gene not clear enough to name. The sequence came from a boy less than two years old with a congenital heart defect but otherwise immunologically healthy. Sequencing was done on a sample of thymus tissue. For the CDR3, the sequence is CASTIGPLAYEQYF. In nucleotides, the sequence is TGTGCCAGCACCATTGGGCCCCTCGCCTACGAGCAGTACTTC.